These T cell receptor beta chains were read from a single sample in a study of blood T cell repertoires in COVID-19. Clones were sequenced by immunoSEQ multiplex PCR, and TCRdb holds only the in-frame ones, with some missing. The sample carries roughly 230,000 clones, about 82% recorded once. The source material was peripheral blood. These receptors originate from a man aged 50 to 60 with COVID-19, enrolled during active disease. Each CDR3 is given with its conserved first and last residue. D genes are given only for firm matches. Clone size is stated in some rows and not others, as once, few, many or a class when expanded.

CDR3nt,CDR3aa,d_gene,abundance,j_gene,v_gene
TGCGCCAGCAGCTTGATAGAGGGCTCCTACGAGCAGTACTTC,CASSLIEGSYEQYF,NA,NA,TRBJ2-7,TRBV5-1
TGTGCCAGCAGCCGAGGACAGGGGACCGGCTACACCTTC,CASSRGQGTGYTF,TRBD1,once,TRBJ1-2,TRBV3-1/TRBV3-2
TGTGCCAGCAGCGTAGCCCTGCCAGCGGGGGACCTCTACAATGAGCAGTTCTTC,CASSVALPAGDLYNEQFF,TRBD2,NA,TRBJ2-1,TRBV9
TGTGCCAGCAGCTATGGACAGGGCTGGGAGCAGTACTTC,CASSYGQGWEQYF,TRBD1,NA,TRBJ2-7,TRBV7-9
TGTGCCTGGAGCCTAGCGGGAAACACCGGGGAGCTGTTTTTT,CAWSLAGNTGELFF,TRBD2,NA,TRBJ2-2,TRBV30
TGCGCCAGCAGCTTGAATCCCACAGGGGGCAATCAGCCCCAGCATTTT,CASSLNPTGGNQPQHF,TRBD1,NA,TRBJ1-5,TRBV5-1
TGTGCCAGCAGCTTGGCCCCAGGGAGGGATTACAATGAGCAGTTCTTC,CASSLAPGRDYNEQFF,TRBD2,NA,TRBJ2-1,TRBV5-8
TGTGCCAGCAGCCAATGGACTAGAGCTGAGACCCAGTACTTC,CASSQWTRAETQYF,TRBD2,NA,TRBJ2-5,TRBV4-2
TGTGCCAGCAGCGTAGAGGTCAGCGCATGGGAGACCCAGTACTTC,CASSVEVSAWETQYF,NA,NA,TRBJ2-5,TRBV9
TGTGCCAGCAGCTTGTCCGGGACAGGGGCCCCCTACGAGCAGTACTTC,CASSLSGTGAPYEQYF,TRBD1,NA,TRBJ2-7,TRBV7-2
TGTGCCAGCAGCCAATTGCCAGGGGGCTACGAGCAGTACTTC,CASSQLPGGYEQYF,TRBD1,NA,TRBJ2-7,TRBV16
TGTGCCAGCAGCTCCCAGGGGGCAGACTCTGGAAACACCATATATTTT,CASSSQGADSGNTIYF,TRBD1,few,TRBJ1-3,TRBV7-9
TGCGCCAGCAGCGACAGGGGATTTTGGACAGATACGCAGTATTTT,CASSDRGFWTDTQYF,TRBD1,NA,TRBJ2-3,TRBV4-1
TGTGCCAGTAGTATTGCGGCCCAGGGAAATCAGCCCCAGCATTTT,CASSIAAQGNQPQHF,NA,few,TRBJ1-5,TRBV19
TGTGCCAGCAGCCAGGCCCGGTCCGCCGGGGAGCTGTTTTTT,CASSQARSAGELFF,NA,NA,TRBJ2-2,TRBV6-1
TGTGCCAGCAGCCCCGAGGGGGAGCTGTTTTTT,CASSPEGELFF,NA,NA,TRBJ2-2,TRBV6-1
TGTGCCAGCTCACCCCGGGACAGGGGGCCCAAGCAGTACTTC,CASSPRDRGPKQYF,TRBD1,NA,TRBJ2-7,TRBV18
TGTGCCAGCAGCCACGGACTAGCGGGGGGGCCTTTCACAGATACGCAGTATTTT,CASSHGLAGGPFTDTQYF,TRBD2,NA,TRBJ2-3,TRBV4-2
TGTGCCAGCAGCTTGCCCGGGACAGGGAGACCATCCCAGCATTTT,CASSLPGTGRPSQHF,TRBD1,NA,TRBJ1-5,TRBV5-8
TGTGCCAGCAGGGTATACAGGGAAAACGTAGAGGTACGTACGGATGGCTACACCTTC,CASRVYRENVEVRTDGYTF,NA,once,TRBJ1-2,TRBV6-4
TGTGCCAGCAGGACCCAGGGCTTTTGGGGCTACACCTTC,CASRTQGFWGYTF,NA,NA,TRBJ1-2,TRBV6-5
TGCGCCAGCAGTCCTGGACTAGCGGACACAGATACGCAGTATTTT,CASSPGLADTDTQYF,TRBD2,NA,TRBJ2-3,TRBV5-1
TGTGCCAGCAGCCCTAGCGGGGAAGCTGATACGCAGTATTTT,CASSPSGEADTQYF,TRBD2,few,TRBJ2-3,TRBV14
TGTGCCAGCAGTTACCCACAGGGGGAAGGTCAGCCCCAGCATTTT,CASSYPQGEGQPQHF,TRBD1,NA,TRBJ1-5,TRBV6-6
TGTGCCAGCAGTGAAGGACAGGGATTGTACTATGGCTACACCTTC,CASSEGQGLYYGYTF,TRBD1,NA,TRBJ1-2,TRBV2
TGCGCCAGCAGCGAGGACAGGGACGAGCAGTACTTC,CASSEDRDEQYF,TRBD1,NA,TRBJ2-7,TRBV5-1
TGCGCCAGCAGCCAAGGACAGATCGAGCAGTACTTC,CASSQGQIEQYF,NA,NA,TRBJ2-7,TRBV5-1
TGTGCCAGCTCAGCGGGGGGATTCACAGATACGCAGTATTTT,CASSAGGFTDTQYF,TRBD2,NA,TRBJ2-3,TRBV7-9
TGTGCCAGCAGCTTAGATGCAGGGTCGCCACAGTATTTT,CASSLDAGSPQYF,NA,NA,TRBJ2-3,TRBV7-2
TGTGCCAGCAGTTTGGCCAGGGCTACTGAAGCTTTCTTT,CASSLARATEAFF,NA,NA,TRBJ1-1,TRBV12-3/TRBV12-4
TGTGCCAGCAGTTACCTAATAGCGGGGGGTCACAATGAGCAGTTCTTC,CASSYLIAGGHNEQFF,TRBD2,NA,TRBJ2-1,TRBV6-2/TRBV6-3
TGTGCCAGCAGCTCGACGACAGGGAATAATTCACCCCTCCACTTT,CASSSTTGNNSPLHF,TRBD1,NA,TRBJ1-6,TRBV11-2
TGCGCCAGCGGACAGGGGGTCAGGGAGACCCAGTACTTC,CASGQGVRETQYF,TRBD1,NA,TRBJ2-5,TRBV10-2
TGCGCCAGCAGCTATTCCGGGACAGGGGGGACTGAAGCTTTCTTT,CASSYSGTGGTEAFF,TRBD1,NA,TRBJ1-1,TRBV5-1
TGTGCCAGCTCACCAGGGACAGGGGGCCTCAACTCCTACAATGAGCAGTTCTTC,CASSPGTGGLNSYNEQFF,TRBD1,once,TRBJ2-1,TRBV18
TGTGCCAGCAGCCCCAGGGAGGGCACTGAAGCTTTCTTT,CASSPREGTEAFF,NA,NA,TRBJ1-1,TRBV11-3
TGTGCCAGCAGCTCATTAGTCATCGACAACTCTGGGGCCAACGTCCTGACTTTC,CASSSLVIDNSGANVLTF,NA,NA,TRBJ2-6,TRBV7-2
TGTGCCAGCAGTTACTCGTGGGGACAGGGGACCTATGGCTACACCTTC,CASSYSWGQGTYGYTF,TRBD1,NA,TRBJ1-2,TRBV6-5
TGTGCCAGTTCCGACGGCCGCGGTCAGCCCCAGCATTTT,CASSDGRGQPQHF,NA,NA,TRBJ1-5,TRBV19
TGTGCCAGCAGCCCGCTGGGGCCCTACCTGCGGAACACCGGGGAGCTGTTTTTT,CASSPLGPYLRNTGELFF,NA,few,TRBJ2-2,TRBV16
TGTGCCAGCAGCTTGGGGGCTAGCGGGCGCTCCTACAATGAGCAGTTCTTC,CASSLGASGRSYNEQFF,TRBD2,NA,TRBJ2-1,TRBV5-4
TGCGCCAGCAGCTTGTCTACAGGGGGAGTTGAAAAACTGTTTTTT,CASSLSTGGVEKLFF,TRBD1,NA,TRBJ1-4,TRBV5-1
TGTGCCAGCAGCACTAACCCCGCAGAGACCCAGTACTTC,CASSTNPAETQYF,NA,NA,TRBJ2-5,TRBV9
TGTGCCTGGAGTGGGGAGGGGAATAACTTTAGCTCCTACAATGAGCAGTTCTTC,CAWSGEGNNFSSYNEQFF,TRBD2,NA,TRBJ2-1,TRBV30
TGTGCCAGCCAAGGGGGCTACCGCAATGAGCAGTTCTTC,CASQGGYRNEQFF,TRBD1,NA,TRBJ2-1,TRBV6-5
TGTGCCAGCCAGGAGCGGGGGGGATACGAGCAGTACTTC,CASQERGGYEQYF,TRBD2,NA,TRBJ2-7,TRBV6-4
TGCGCCAGCAGCTTGGGCGAGGGTAACGCTGAAGCTTTCTTT,CASSLGEGNAEAFF,NA,NA,TRBJ1-1,TRBV5-1
TGTGCCAGCAGCTCCACAGGGTTCGGGGAGCTGTTTTTT,CASSSTGFGELFF,NA,NA,TRBJ2-2,TRBV7-3
TGTGCCAGCAGCCCACCGGGGTCTACGGATGAGCAGTTCTTC,CASSPPGSTDEQFF,NA,NA,TRBJ2-1,TRBV9
TGTGCCAGCAGCTTGGAGACAGTTGAGCAGTTCTTC,CASSLETVEQFF,NA,NA,TRBJ2-1,TRBV5-8
TGTGCCAGCAGTTACGTACAATATGACGAGCAGTACTTC,CASSYVQYDEQYF,NA,NA,TRBJ2-7,TRBV6-5
TGTGCCAGCAGCTTGGACAGTCAATTGGGAGATACGCAGTATTTT,CASSLDSQLGDTQYF,NA,NA,TRBJ2-3,TRBV5-6
TGTGCCAGCATTCACGCGGGGGGAGTCACAGATACGCAGTATTTT,CASIHAGGVTDTQYF,TRBD2,NA,TRBJ2-3,TRBV2
TGTGCCTGGAGTGTATGGCTAGCGGGGGCCAACACCGGGGAGCTGTTTTTT,CAWSVWLAGANTGELFF,TRBD2,NA,TRBJ2-2,TRBV30
TGTGCCAGCAGCGTAGAGGGGGATGAGCGCTACCCCACAGATACGCAGTATTTT,CASSVEGDERYPTDTQYF,NA,NA,TRBJ2-3,TRBV9
TGTGCCAGCAGCGTGGGGACAGGGGTACAAAACATTCAGTACTTC,CASSVGTGVQNIQYF,TRBD1,NA,TRBJ2-4,TRBV9
TGTGCCAGCAGCCTTCTGGGAGTTCGGGAGACCCAGTACTTC,CASSLLGVRETQYF,NA,NA,TRBJ2-5,TRBV14
TGTGCCAGCAGCTTAGAACTTGAGAACACTGAAGCTTTCTTT,CASSLELENTEAFF,NA,NA,TRBJ1-1,TRBV7-9
TGTGCCATCAGGACAGGGGGCACCGGGGAGCTGTTTTTT,CAIRTGGTGELFF,TRBD1,NA,TRBJ2-2,TRBV10-3
TGTGCCAGCAGCAAGGGACAGGGGGGATTTTACGAGCAGTACTTC,CASSKGQGGFYEQYF,TRBD1,once,TRBJ2-7,TRBV5-4